Listed below are T cell receptor beta chains from one sample, sequenced in a study of tumor and adjacent non-tumor tissue in lung cancer. TCRdb reanalysed the multiplex PCR reads using MiXCR and keeps one entry per CDR3 protein. This repertoire shows 85,000 or so distinct CDR3 sequences, around 80% found once; its top ten account for roughly 22%. The sequenced sample was distant non-tumor lung tissue. Receptors originate from a woman in her 50s with non-small cell lung cancer. CDR3s include the opening cysteine and the closing phenylalanine or tryptophan. The D gene is left open where the match is weak. Size is omitted from some rows. Given values are once, few, many or a class for expanded clones.

D gene	V gene	J gene	clone size	CDR3 protein	CDR3 DNA
NA	TRBV6-2/TRBV6-3	TRBJ1-1	NA	CASSYSCDRIAFF	TGTGCCAGCAGCTACTCGTGTGACAGGATCGCTTTCTTT
NA	TRBV12-3/TRBV12-4	TRBJ2-7	NA	CTSSPFHSSYVQYF	TGTACCAGTAGTCCTTTCCATAGCTCCTACGTGCAGTACTTC
NA	TRBV11-2	TRBJ2-2	NA	CASCLVGTGELFF	TGTGCCAGCTGCTTAGTGGGGACCGGTGAGCTGTTTTTC
NA	TRBV6-4	TRBJ2-3	NA	CASSDSTSDTHYF	TGTGCCAGCAGTGACTCCACTTCAGATACGCATTATTTT
NA	TRBV6-2/TRBV6-3	TRBJ2-1	NA	CVSSYVTSYNEQFF	TGTGTCAGCAGTTACGTGACTAGTTACAATGAGCAGTTCTTC
NA	TRBV5-5	TRBJ2-2	NA	CASSYRGGNTGEPFF	TGTGCCAGCAGCTACAGGGGAGGAAACACCGGCGAGCCGTTTTTT
NA	TRBV20-1	TRBJ2-7	NA	CIARRGWSHYYEQYF	TGCATTGCTAGGAGAGGGTGGTCTCACTACTACGAGCAGTACTTC
NA	TRBV6-6	TRBJ2-1	NA	CASSPRHLFIEQFF	TGTGCCAGCAGCCCTCGACATCTTTTCATCGAGCAGTTCTTC
TRBD1	TRBV24-1	TRBJ2-6	NA	CATSQTGGSGANVLTF	TGTGCCACCAGTCAGACAGGGGGATCTGGGGCCAACGTCCTGACTTTC
NA	TRBV12-3/TRBV12-4	TRBJ2-4	NA	CASSLGTIYGAPIYF	TGTGCCAGCAGTTTAGGAACGATATACGGTGCGCCAATTTACTTC
NA	TRBV6-5	TRBJ1-6	once	CTSRPWYGYNSPLHF	TGTACCAGCAGACCCTGGTACGGTTATAATTCACCCCTCCACTTT
NA	TRBV5-1	TRBJ2-5	NA	CASSLGQETQYF	TGCGCCAGCAGCCTGGGACAAGAGACCCAGTACTTC
TRBD2	TRBV11-2	TRBJ2-1	NA	CASSLNSGGSGRDYNEQFF	TGTGCCAGCAGCTTAAATAGCGGGGGGTCTGGGCGCGATTACAACGAGCAGTTCTTC
TRBD2	TRBV10-3	TRBJ2-3	NA	CAISESAGPGVTDMHYF	TGTGCCATCAGTGAATCAGCGGGACCGGGTGTCACAGATATGCACTATTTT
NA	TRBV11-3	TRBJ2-1	NA	CANSLVDGGEQSF	TGTGCCAACAGTTTAGTGGACGGGGGTGAGCAGTCCTTC
NA	TRBV14	TRBJ2-3	NA	CASSQERSERFSF	TGTGCCAGCAGCCAAGAAAGGAGCGAGAGATTCAGTTTT
NA	TRBV11-2	TRBJ1-3	NA	CASIFPFDRFSGKTIYF	TGTGCCAGCATCTTCCCTTTCGACCGATTCTCTGGAAAAACCATATATTTT
NA	TRBV6-6	TRBJ2-7	NA	CASRARLVGIYEQYF	TGTGCCAGCCGAGCCCGACTAGTGGGAATATACGAGCAGTACTTC
NA	TRBV6-6	TRBJ2-3	NA	CASRQRGQNTDTQYF	TGTGCCAGCAGGCAGCGGGGACAAAACACAGATACGCAGTATTTT
NA	TRBV5-1	TRBJ1-4	many	CASSLGGSEKPFF	TGCGCCAGCAGCTTGGGTGGATCTGAAAAACCGTTTTTT
NA	TRBV29-1	TRBJ1-1	NA	CSVEGTLTALDDEAFF	TGTAGCGTTGAAGGGACCCTGACCGCTTTAGACGATGAAGCTTTCTTT
TRBD1	TRBV4-1	TRBJ2-5	NA	CASGQQGGNQETQYF	TGCGCCAGCGGCCAACAGGGGGGAAATCAGGAGACCCAGTACTTC
NA	TRBV4-1	TRBJ2-1	NA	CAGSQAIRAEQSF	TGCGCCGGCAGCCAAGCGATACGCGCTGAGCAGTCCTTC
NA	TRBV7-2	TRBJ2-7	once	CASSLTGLLPYEQYF	TGTGCCAGCAGCTTAACAGGACTACTCCCATACGAGCAGTACTTC
NA	TRBV4-1	TRBJ1-2	NA	CASSQTGNVYGYSF	TGCGCCAGCAGCCAAACGGGGAACGTCTATGGCTACAGTTTC
TRBD2	TRBV6-6	TRBJ2-1	many	CASRRGLADSSYNEQFF	TGTGCCAGCAGACGGGGACTAGCTGATAGCTCCTACAATGAGCAGTTCTTC
NA	TRBV6-1	TRBJ1-5	NA	CATRTWGLNLPQHF	TGTGCCACCCGAACGTGGGGGCTCAATCTGCCCCAGCATTTT
NA	TRBV25-1	TRBJ2-7	many	CASSEWKGPSYEQYF	TGTGCCAGCAGTGAATGGAAGGGACCTTCTTACGAGCAGTACTTC
NA	TRBV10-3	TRBJ2-3	NA	CAICDHARDNTDTQYF	TGTGCCATCTGTGACCATGCCCGCGACAACACAGATACGCAGTATTTT
NA	TRBV7-8	TRBJ1-6	NA	CASSYQGGSNLPLQF	TGTGCCAGCAGCTACCAGGGAGGAAGTAATTTACCCCTCCAGTTT
NA	TRBV10-2	TRBJ2-3	many	CASNGTDLTDTQYF	TGCGCCAGCAACGGGACGGACCTCACAGATACGCAGTATTTT
NA	TRBV11-2	TRBJ2-1	NA	CTSSLEAFVEQFF	TGTACGAGCAGCCTGGAGGCCTTCGTGGAGCAGTTCTTC
TRBD1	TRBV11-2	TRBJ2-5	NA	CASSLPGGSETKYF	TGTGCCAGTAGCTTACCAGGGGGCTCGGAGACCAAGTACTTC